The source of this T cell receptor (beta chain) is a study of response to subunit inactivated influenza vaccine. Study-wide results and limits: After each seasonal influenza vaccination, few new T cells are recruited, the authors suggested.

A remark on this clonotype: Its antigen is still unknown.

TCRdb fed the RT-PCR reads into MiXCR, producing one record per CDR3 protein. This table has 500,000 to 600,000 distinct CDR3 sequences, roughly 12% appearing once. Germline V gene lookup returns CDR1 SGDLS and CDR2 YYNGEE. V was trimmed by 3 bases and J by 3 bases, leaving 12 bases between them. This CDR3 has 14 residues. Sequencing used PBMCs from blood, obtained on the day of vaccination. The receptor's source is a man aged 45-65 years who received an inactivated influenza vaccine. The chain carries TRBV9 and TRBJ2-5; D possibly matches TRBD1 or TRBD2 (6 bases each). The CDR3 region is CASSARRGEETQYF. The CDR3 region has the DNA TGTGCCAGCAGCGCCCGGAGGGGGGAAGAGACCCAGTACTTC. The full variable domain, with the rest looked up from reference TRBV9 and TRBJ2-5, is DSGVTQTPKHLITATGQRVTLRCSPRSGDLSVYWYQQSLDQGLQFLIQYYNGEERAKGNILERFSAQQFPDLHSELNLSSLELGDSALYFCASSARRGEETQYFGPGTRLLVL.